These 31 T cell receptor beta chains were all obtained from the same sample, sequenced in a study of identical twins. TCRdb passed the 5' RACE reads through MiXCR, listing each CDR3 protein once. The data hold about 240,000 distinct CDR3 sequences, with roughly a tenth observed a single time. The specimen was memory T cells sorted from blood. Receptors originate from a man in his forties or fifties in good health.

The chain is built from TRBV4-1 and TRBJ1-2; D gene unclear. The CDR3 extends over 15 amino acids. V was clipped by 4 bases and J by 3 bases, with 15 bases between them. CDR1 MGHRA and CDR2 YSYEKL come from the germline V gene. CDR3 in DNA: TGCGCCAGCAGCCGGTCGCAAAGATCCGACTATGGCTACACCTTC. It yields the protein CASSRSQRSDYGYTF.

The CDR3 reads CASSLMPSGTDTQYF. Here the CDR3 DNA reads TGTGCCAGCAGCTTAATGCCTAGCGGGACAGATACGCAGTATTTT. The genes are TRBV11-2 and TRBJ2-3; TRBD2 aligns across 8 bases. The CDR3 has 15 amino acids. V trimming: 2 bases; J trimming: 3 bases; junction bases outside the gene matches: 4. The germline gives CDR1 SGHAT, CDR2 FQNNGV.

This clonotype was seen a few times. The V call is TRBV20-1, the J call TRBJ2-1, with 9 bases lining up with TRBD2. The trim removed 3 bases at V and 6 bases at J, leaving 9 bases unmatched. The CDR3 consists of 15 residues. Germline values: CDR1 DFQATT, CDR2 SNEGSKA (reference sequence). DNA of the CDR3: TGCAGTGCTAGTCAGACTAGCGGTGGACTCAATGAGCAGTTCTTC. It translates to CSASQTSGGLNEQFF.

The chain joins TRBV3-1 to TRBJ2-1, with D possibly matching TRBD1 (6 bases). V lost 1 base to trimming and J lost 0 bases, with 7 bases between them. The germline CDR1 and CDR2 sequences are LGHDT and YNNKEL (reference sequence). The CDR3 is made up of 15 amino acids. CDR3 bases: TGTGCCAGCAGCCAAGTAGGGGGCTCCTACAATGAGCAGTTCTTC. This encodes CASSQVGGSYNEQFF.

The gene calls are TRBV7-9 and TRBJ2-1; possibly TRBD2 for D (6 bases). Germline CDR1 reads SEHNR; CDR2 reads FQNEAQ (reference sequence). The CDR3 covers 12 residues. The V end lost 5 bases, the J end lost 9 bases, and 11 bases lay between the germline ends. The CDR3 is CASSPTSFEQFF. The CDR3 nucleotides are TGTGCCAGCAGCCCAACTAGCTTTGAGCAGTTCTTC.

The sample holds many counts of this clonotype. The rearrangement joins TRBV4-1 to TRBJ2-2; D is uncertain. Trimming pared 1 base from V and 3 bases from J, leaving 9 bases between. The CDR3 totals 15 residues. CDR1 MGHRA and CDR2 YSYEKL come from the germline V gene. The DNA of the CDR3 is TGCGCCAGCAGCCAAGGTCCCCCTCACACCGGGGAGCTGTTTTTT. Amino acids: CASSQGPPHTGELFF.

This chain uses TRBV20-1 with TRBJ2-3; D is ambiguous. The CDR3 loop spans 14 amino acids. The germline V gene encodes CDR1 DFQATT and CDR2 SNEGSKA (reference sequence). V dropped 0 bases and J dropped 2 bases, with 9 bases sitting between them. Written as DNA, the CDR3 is TGCAGTGCTAGAGATTTTAAAACCACAGATACGCAGTATTTT. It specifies CSARDFKTTDTQYF.

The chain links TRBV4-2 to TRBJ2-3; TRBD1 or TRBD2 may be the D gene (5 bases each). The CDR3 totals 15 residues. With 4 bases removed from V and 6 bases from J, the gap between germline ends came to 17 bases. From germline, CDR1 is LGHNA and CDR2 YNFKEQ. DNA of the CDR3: TGTGCCAGCAGCCCGAGAGTCGGGGCTGGGGATACGCAGTATTTT. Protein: CASSPRVGAGDTQYF.

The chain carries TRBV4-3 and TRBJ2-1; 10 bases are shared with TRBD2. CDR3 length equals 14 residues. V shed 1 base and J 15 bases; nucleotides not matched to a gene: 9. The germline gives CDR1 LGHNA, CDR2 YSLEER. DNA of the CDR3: TGCGCCAGCAGCCAAGGGGGTACTAGCGGGGATACGTTCTTC. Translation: CASSQGGTSGDTFF.

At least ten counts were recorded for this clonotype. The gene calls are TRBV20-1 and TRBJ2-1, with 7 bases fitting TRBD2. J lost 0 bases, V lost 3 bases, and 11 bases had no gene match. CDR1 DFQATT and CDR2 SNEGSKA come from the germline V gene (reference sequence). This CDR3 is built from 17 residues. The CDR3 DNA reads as TGCAGTGCTAGGGCGCTATCTAGCGGCAGCTCCTACAATGAGCAGTTCTTC. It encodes CSARALSSGSSYNEQFF.

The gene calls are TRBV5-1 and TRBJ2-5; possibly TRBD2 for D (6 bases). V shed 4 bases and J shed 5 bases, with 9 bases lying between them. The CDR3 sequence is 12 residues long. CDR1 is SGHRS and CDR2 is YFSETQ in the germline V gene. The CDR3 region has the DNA TGCGCCAGCAGCGGGGGGACGGAGACCCAGTACTTC. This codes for CASSGGTETQYF.

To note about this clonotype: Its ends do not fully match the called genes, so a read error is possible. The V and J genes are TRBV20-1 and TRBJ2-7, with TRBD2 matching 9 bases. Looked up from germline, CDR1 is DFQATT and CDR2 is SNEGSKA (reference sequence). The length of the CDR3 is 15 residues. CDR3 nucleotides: TGCAGTGCTAGAGATACCCTAGCGGGGCTCTACGAGCAGTATTTC. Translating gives CSARDTLAGLYEQYF.

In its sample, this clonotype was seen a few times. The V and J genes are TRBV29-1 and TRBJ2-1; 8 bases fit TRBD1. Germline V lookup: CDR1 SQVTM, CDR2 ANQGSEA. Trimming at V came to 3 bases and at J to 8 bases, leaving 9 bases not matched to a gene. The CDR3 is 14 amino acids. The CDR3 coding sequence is TGCAGCGTTGAGAGGACAGGGAACCACGATGAGCAGTTCTTC. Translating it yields CSVERTGNHDEQFF.

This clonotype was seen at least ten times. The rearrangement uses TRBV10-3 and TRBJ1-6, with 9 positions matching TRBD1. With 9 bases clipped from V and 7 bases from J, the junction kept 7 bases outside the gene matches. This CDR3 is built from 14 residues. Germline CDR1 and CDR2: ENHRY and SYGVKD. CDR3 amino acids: CAIAAGTGNSPLHF. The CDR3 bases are TGTGCCATTGCGGCCGGGACAGGGAATTCACCCCTCCACTTT.

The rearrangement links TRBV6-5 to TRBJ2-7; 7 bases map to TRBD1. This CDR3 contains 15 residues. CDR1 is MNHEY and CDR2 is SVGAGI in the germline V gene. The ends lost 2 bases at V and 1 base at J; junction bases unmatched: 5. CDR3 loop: CASSYQQGPSYEQYF. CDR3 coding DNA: TGTGCCAGCAGTTACCAACAGGGGCCTTCCTACGAGCAGTACTTC.

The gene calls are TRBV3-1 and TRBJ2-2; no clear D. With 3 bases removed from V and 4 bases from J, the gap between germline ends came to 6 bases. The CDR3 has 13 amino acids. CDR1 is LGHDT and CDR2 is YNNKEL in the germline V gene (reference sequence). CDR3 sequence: CASSHRSTGELFF. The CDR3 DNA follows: TGTGCCAGCAGCCATCGGAGCACCGGGGAGCTGTTTTTT.

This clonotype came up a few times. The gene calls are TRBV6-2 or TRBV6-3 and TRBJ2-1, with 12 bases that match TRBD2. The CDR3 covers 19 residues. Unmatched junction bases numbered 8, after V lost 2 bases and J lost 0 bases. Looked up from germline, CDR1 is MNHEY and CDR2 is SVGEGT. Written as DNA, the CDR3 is TGTGCCAGCAGTTACCCGGCGCTAGCGGGGGGGTACTCCTACAATGAGCAGTTCTTC. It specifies CASSYPALAGGYSYNEQFF.

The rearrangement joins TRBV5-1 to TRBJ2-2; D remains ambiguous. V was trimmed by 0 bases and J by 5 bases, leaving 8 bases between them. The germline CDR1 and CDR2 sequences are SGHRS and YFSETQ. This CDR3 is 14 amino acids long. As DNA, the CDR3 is TGCGCCAGCAGCTTGGAAATTTCTACCGGGGAGCTGTTTTTT. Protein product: CASSLEISTGELFF.

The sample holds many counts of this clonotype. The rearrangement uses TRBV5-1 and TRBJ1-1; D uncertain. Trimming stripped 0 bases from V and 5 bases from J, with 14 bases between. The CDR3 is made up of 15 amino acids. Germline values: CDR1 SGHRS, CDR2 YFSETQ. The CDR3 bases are TGCGCCAGCAGCTTGGAGGCGGGTTTCGGAACTGAAGCTTTCTTT. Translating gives CASSLEAGFGTEAFF.

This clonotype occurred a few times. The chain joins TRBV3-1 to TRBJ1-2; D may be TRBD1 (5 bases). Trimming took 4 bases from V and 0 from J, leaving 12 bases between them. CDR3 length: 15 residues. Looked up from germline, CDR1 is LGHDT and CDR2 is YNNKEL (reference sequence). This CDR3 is CASSRGSMANYGYTF. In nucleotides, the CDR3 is TGTGCCAGCAGCCGGGGGAGTATGGCTAACTATGGCTACACCTTC.

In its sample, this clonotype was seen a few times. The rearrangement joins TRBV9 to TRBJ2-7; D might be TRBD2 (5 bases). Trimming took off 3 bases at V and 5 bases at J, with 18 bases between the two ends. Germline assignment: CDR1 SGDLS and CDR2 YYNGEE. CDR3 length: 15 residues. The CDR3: CASSARDEGSHEQYF. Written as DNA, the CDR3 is TGTGCCAGCAGCGCTCGTGATGAGGGTAGCCACGAGCAGTACTTC.

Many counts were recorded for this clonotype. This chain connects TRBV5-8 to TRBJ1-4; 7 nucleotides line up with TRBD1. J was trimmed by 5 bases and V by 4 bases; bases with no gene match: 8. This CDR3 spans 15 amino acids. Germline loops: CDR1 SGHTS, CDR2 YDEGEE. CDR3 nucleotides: TGTGCCAGCAGCGGACACCGGGACAGAAATGAAAAACTGTTTTTT. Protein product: CASSGHRDRNEKLFF.

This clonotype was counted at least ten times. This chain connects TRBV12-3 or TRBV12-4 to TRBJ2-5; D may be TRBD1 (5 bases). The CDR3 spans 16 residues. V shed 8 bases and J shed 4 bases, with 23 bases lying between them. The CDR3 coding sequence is TGTGCCAGCTCCATCGGGCGCGACATTAGGGGAGAGACCCAGTACTTC. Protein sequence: CASSIGRDIRGETQYF.

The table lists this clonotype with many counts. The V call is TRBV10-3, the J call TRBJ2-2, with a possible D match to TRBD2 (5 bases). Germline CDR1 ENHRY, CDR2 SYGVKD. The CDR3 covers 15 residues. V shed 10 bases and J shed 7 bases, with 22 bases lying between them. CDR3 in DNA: TGTGCCAACTCCCAACAACTAGGACCCTTCGGGGAGCTGTTTTTT. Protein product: CANSQQLGPFGELFF.

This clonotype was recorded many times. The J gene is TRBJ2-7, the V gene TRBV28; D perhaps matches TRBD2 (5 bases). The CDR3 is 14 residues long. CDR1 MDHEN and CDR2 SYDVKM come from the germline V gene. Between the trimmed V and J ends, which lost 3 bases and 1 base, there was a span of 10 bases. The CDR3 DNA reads TGTGCCAGCAGTTTGGATGGGGAGTCCTACGAGCAGTACTTC. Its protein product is CASSLDGESYEQYF.

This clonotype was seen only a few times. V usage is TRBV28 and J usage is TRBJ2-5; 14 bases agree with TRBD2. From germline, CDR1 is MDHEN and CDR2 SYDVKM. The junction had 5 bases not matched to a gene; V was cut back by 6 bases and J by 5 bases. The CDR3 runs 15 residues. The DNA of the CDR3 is TGTGCCAGCAGCAGACTAGCGGGAGGGACCGAGACCCAGTACTTC. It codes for CASSRLAGGTETQYF. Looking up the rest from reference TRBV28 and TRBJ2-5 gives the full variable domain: DVKVTQSSRYLVKRTGEKVFLECVQDMDHENMFWYRQDPGLGLRLIYFSYDVKMKEKGDIPEGYSVSREKKERFSLILESASTNQTSMYLCASSRLAGGTETQYFGPGTRLLVL.

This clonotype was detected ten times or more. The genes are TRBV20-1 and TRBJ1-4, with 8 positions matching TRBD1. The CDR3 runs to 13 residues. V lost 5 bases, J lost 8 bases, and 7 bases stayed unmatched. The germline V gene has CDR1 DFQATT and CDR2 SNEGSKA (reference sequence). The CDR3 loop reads CSAGQGTDEKLFF. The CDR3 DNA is TGCAGTGCTGGACAGGGAACGGACGAAAAACTGTTTTTT.

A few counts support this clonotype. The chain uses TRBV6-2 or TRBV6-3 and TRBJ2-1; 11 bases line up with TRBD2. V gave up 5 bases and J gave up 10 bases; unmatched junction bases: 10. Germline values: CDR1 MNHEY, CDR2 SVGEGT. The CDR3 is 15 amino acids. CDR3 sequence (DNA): TGTGCCAGCAGTATAGCGGGGGGGGTGATTGTGGAGCAGTTCTTC. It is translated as CASSIAGGVIVEQFF.

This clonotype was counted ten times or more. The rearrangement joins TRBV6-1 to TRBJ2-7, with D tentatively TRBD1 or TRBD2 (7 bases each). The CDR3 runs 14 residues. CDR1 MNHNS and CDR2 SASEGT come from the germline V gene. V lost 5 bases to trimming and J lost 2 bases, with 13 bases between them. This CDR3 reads CASSRQGGAYEQYF. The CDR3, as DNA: TGTGCCAGCAGTCGACAGGGAGGGGCCTACGAGCAGTACTTC.

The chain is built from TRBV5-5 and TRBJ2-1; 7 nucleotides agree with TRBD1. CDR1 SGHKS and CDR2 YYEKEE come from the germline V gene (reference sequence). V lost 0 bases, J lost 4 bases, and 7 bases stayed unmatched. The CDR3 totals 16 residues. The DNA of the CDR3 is TGTGCCAGCAGCTTGGCCGGGACAGCTATTTACAATGAGCAGTTCTTC. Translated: CASSLAGTAIYNEQFF.

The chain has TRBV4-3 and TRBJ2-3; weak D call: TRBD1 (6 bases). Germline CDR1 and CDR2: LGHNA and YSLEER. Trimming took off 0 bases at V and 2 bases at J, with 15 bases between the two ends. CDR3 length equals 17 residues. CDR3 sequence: CASSQDYRDPVTDTQYF. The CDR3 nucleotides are TGCGCCAGCAGCCAAGACTACAGGGACCCTGTCACAGATACGCAGTATTTT.